Each of the 24 T cell receptor beta chains below was sequenced from the same sample in a study of identifying expanded T cells in peripheral blood. Generated by immunoSEQ multiplex PCR, the TCRdb table keeps only in-frame clones and is missing some. The repertoire includes approximately 100,000 clones, about 89% of them detected once, and about a sixth sits in the top ten. Sequencing was carried out using blood. The receptors were sampled from a person between 18 and 75 years old in good health.

The V and J genes are TRBV11-2 and TRBJ2-2; unclear D gene. Trimming took off 5 bases at V and 4 bases at J, with 14 bases between the two ends. The germline V gene has CDR1 SGHAT and CDR2 FQNNGV. The CDR3 length is 15 residues. The CDR3 coding sequence is TGTGCCAGCAGCCTCGTTCACGGCCTCACCGGGGAGCTGTTTTTT. It is translated as CASSLVHGLTGELFF.

J is TRBJ1-3 and V is TRBV2, with 7 nucleotides matching TRBD1. The V gene's germline CDR1 is SNHLY and CDR2 FYNNEI. V was pared by 8 bases and J by 0 bases, with 13 bases of the junction left unmatched. CDR3 length: 17 amino acids. CDR3 in amino acids: CASGTTRDRLSGNTIYF. CDR3 DNA: TGTGCCAGCGGCACCACCAGGGACAGACTCTCTGGAAACACCATATATTTT.

The DNA for the CDR3 is TGTGCCAGCAGCTTAGAGCTGACTCAGGGGTTATTGAGCTCCTACGAGCAGTACTTC. This sequence encodes CASSLELTQGLLSSYEQYF. This sequence joins TRBV7-9 and TRBJ2-7, with TRBD1 as a possible D gene (6 bases). The CDR3 is 19 residues long. The V and J ends lost 1 base and 0 bases respectively, with 22 bases between them. The germline V gene encodes CDR1 SEHNR and CDR2 FQNEAQ (reference sequence).

V usage is TRBV7-2 and J usage is TRBJ1-2, with D maybe TRBD1 (6 bases). Trimming shortened V by 5 bases and J by 6 bases, and 10 bases separated the two germline ends. This CDR3 has 12 residues. The germline V gene has CDR1 SGHTA and CDR2 FQGNSA. CDR3 sequence: CASSLSGDGYTF. For the CDR3, the DNA is TGTGCCAGCAGCCTTTCAGGGGATGGCTACACCTTC. The entire variable domain, with the rest obtained from reference TRBV7-2 and TRBJ1-2, is as follows: GAGVSQSPSNKVTEKGKDVELRCDPISGHTALYWYRQSLGQGLEFLIYFQGNSAPDKSGLPSDRFSAERTGGSVSTLTIQRTQQEDSAVYLCASSLSGDGYTFGSGTRLTVV.

This chain joins TRBV7-2 and TRBJ1-5, with D perhaps matching TRBD1 (5 bases). The CDR3 length is 14 residues. Trimming shortened V by 2 bases and J by 3 bases, and 8 bases separated the two germline ends. Germline loops: CDR1 SGHTA, CDR2 FQGNSA. The CDR3 nucleotides are TGTGCCAGCAGCTTAAGGGGTCCCAATCAGCCCCAGCATTTT. Its protein product is CASSLRGPNQPQHF.

The chain uses TRBV5-5 and TRBJ1-1; a weak D match, TRBD1 (6 bases). Trimming took 2 bases from V and 0 from J, leaving 17 bases between them. The CDR3 has 17 amino acids. The germline V gene encodes CDR1 SGHKS and CDR2 YYEKEE (reference sequence). CDR3 sequence (DNA): TGTGCCAGCAGCTTCGATCAGGGGCTTTCGGTGAACACTGAAGCTTTCTTT. It codes for CASSFDQGLSVNTEAFF.

This clone was picked up a small number of times. The genes are TRBV12-5 and TRBJ1-5; D is uncertain. The V end lost 6 bases, the J end lost 1 base, and 7 bases lay between the germline ends. CDR3 size: 13 residues. Germline V gene sequence: CDR1 LGHNT, CDR2 FRNRAP. CDR3: CASGLGSNQPQHF. Here the CDR3 DNA reads TGTGCTAGTGGCCTCGGGAGCAATCAGCCCCAGCATTTT.

The CDR3, as DNA: TGTGCCAGCAGCCTGCTTCAGGACTACCAAGAGACCCAGTACTTC. This encodes CASSLLQDYQETQYF. This chain links TRBV5-6 with TRBJ2-5; D possibly corresponds to TRBD2 (5 bases). CDR1 SGHDT and CDR2 YYEEEE come from the germline V gene. The CDR3 is 15 amino acids. The ends were cut back, 4 bases at V and 0 bases at J, with 13 bases in the middle.

This sequence joins TRBV11-2 and TRBJ2-2; D gene ambiguous. CDR1 and CDR2 from the germline V gene are SGHAT and FQNNGV. The CDR3 has 15 amino acids. The V gene lost 3 bases and the J gene lost 0 bases, with 8 bases spanning the gap. CDR3 region: CASSFVRANTGELFF. The CDR3 DNA reads as TGTGCCAGCAGCTTTGTTCGCGCGAACACCGGGGAGCTGTTTTTT.

This chain links TRBV4-3 with TRBJ1-2; weak D call: TRBD1 (5 bases). Germline CDR1 is LGHNA and CDR2 is YSLEER. The V end lost 1 base, the J end lost 4 bases, and 13 bases lay between the germline ends. This CDR3 has 15 amino acids. The CDR3 spells CASSQGSAGPYGYTF. Written as DNA, the CDR3 is TGCGCCAGCAGCCAAGGCTCAGCGGGACCCTATGGCTACACCTTC.

The sample holds a few counts of this clone. The chain carries TRBV19 and TRBJ2-3; D might be TRBD1 or TRBD2, each matching 5 bases. From germline, CDR1 is LNHDA and CDR2 SQIVND (reference sequence). Trimming took 5 bases from V and 2 from J, leaving 11 bases between them. This CDR3 has 14 residues. In DNA, the CDR3 is TGTGCCAGTAGTGAGGGGATCAACACAGATACGCAGTATTTT. Its translation is CASSEGINTDTQYF.

The chain uses TRBV18 and TRBJ2-1; D assignment may be TRBD1 or TRBD2 (5 bases each). V lost 10 bases to trimming and J lost 2 bases, with 12 bases between them. CDR3 size: 13 residues. The germline V gene encodes CDR1 KGHSH and CDR2 LQKENI. CDR3 sequence reads: CATGALTYNEQFF. CDR3 coding DNA: TGTGCCACCGGGGCATTAACCTACAATGAGCAGTTCTTC.

V is TRBV7-8 and J is TRBJ2-5, with D possibly being TRBD1 (6 bases). The germline CDR1 and CDR2 sequences are SGHVS and FQNEAQ. The CDR3 runs 13 residues. The CDR3 sequence is CAVGGFGGETQYF. The CDR3 nucleotides are TGTGCTGTTGGGGGCTTTGGGGGAGAGACCCAGTACTTC. Full variable domain (rest looked up from reference TRBV7-8 and TRBJ2-5): GAGVSQSPRYKVAKRGQDVALRCDPISGHVSLFWYQQALGQGPEFLTYFQNEAQLDKSGLPSDRFFAERPEGSVSTLKIQRTQQEDSAVYLCAVGGFGGETQYFGPGTRLLVL.

This clone occurred once. The gene calls are TRBV6-5 and TRBJ1-4; D remains unclear. Germline V gene data show CDR1 as MNHEY and CDR2 as SVGAGI. The CDR3 runs to 15 residues. V was clipped by 2 bases and J by 1 base, with 8 bases between them. CDR3 in amino acids: CASSYRRGTNEKLFF. The CDR3 DNA follows: TGTGCCAGCAGTTACAGGCGGGGAACTAATGAAAAACTGTTTTTT.

This chain links TRBV5-4 with TRBJ1-2; D might be TRBD1 (5 bases). CDR1 is SGHNT, CDR2 YYREEE, per germline (reference sequence). The CDR3 consists of 15 residues. The V end lost 0 bases, the J end lost 8 bases, and 17 bases lay between the germline ends. CDR3 in DNA: TGTGCCAGCAGCTTGGGCACACAGGCCCTCGGGGGCTACACCTTC. Protein sequence: CASSLGTQALGGYTF.

The chain joins TRBV6-5 to TRBJ2-3; tentatively, D is TRBD2 (5 bases). This CDR3 is built from 15 residues. Trimming removed 0 bases from V and 4 bases from J, with 11 bases in between. The germline V gene encodes CDR1 MNHEY and CDR2 SVGAGI. CDR3 in DNA: TGTGCCAGCAGTTACTCAATATTAGCGCCAGATACGCAGTATTTT. This translates into CASSYSILAPDTQYF.

This clone has just a few counts. This rearrangement joins TRBV15 to TRBJ1-5; 7 nucleotides agree with TRBD1. With 4 bases clipped from V and 3 bases from J, the junction kept 6 bases outside the gene matches. Germline lookup yields CDR1 LNHNV and CDR2 YYDKDF (reference sequence). The CDR3 is 15 amino acids. CDR3 nucleotide sequence: TGTGCCACCAGCACTCGGACAGGTCCCAATCAGCCCCAGCATTTT. This translates into CATSTRTGPNQPQHF.

This clone was detected only once. The rearrangement uses TRBV6-5 and TRBJ2-3; unclear D gene. Trimming shortened V by 1 base and J by 4 bases, and 3 bases separated the two germline ends. The CDR3 loop spans 12 amino acids. The germline V gene has CDR1 MNHEY and CDR2 SVGAGI. The CDR3 DNA follows: TGTGCCAGCAGTTACTGGGCAGATACGCAGTATTTT. This translates into CASSYWADTQYF.

The chain is built from TRBV2 and TRBJ2-3; D is perhaps TRBD1 (6 bases). This CDR3 is built from 16 residues. V lost 3 bases and J lost 0, with 13 bases in between. Germline V gene sequence: CDR1 SNHLY, CDR2 FYNNEI. CDR3 residues: CASSDPAGASTDTQYF. Written as DNA, the CDR3 is TGTGCCAGCAGTGATCCTGCAGGGGCTAGCACAGATACGCAGTATTTT.

This chain connects TRBV12-5 to TRBJ2-3; 8 positions agree with TRBD1. The CDR3 consists of 16 residues. In germline, CDR1 is LGHNT, CDR2 FRNRAP. Germline trimming cut 10 bases from V and 0 bases from J; bases unmatched to any gene: 12. CDR3 sequence reads: CAISGGETFSTDTQYF. In DNA form, the CDR3 reads TGTGCTATATCAGGGGGCGAAACTTTCAGCACAGATACGCAGTATTTT.

The CDR3 sequence is CASSRDRGGTDTQYF. The CDR3, as DNA: TGCGCCAGCAGCCGCGACAGGGGTGGCACAGATACGCAGTATTTT. V is TRBV4-1 and J is TRBJ2-3, with TRBD1 identical over 8 bases. This CDR3 contains 15 residues. Trimming removed 4 bases from V and 1 base from J; junction bases left unmatched: 4. Germline V gives CDR1 MGHRA, CDR2 YSYEKL.

The chain employs TRBV19 and TRBJ2-7, with D possibly TRBD2 on 6 matching bases. Germline V CDR1 and CDR2: LNHDA, SQIVND (reference sequence). V lost 5 bases and J 0 bases, leaving 14 bases between the germline ends. This CDR3 contains 15 residues. CDR3 sequence: CASSLRLVASYEQYF. The DNA of the CDR3 is TGTGCCAGTAGTCTTCGACTAGTGGCCTCCTACGAGCAGTACTTC. Drawing the rest from reference TRBV19 and TRBJ2-7, the complete variable domain is DGGITQSPKYLFRKEGQNVTLSCEQNLNHDAMYWYRQDPGQGLRLIYYSQIVNDFQKGDIAEGYSVSREKKESFPLTVTSAQKNPTAFYLCASSLRLVASYEQYFGPGTRLTVT.

V usage is TRBV6-6 and J usage is TRBJ1-4, with D tentatively TRBD1 (5 bases). The ends were cut back, 0 bases at V and 8 bases at J, with 16 bases in the middle. The CDR3 has 16 residues. CDR1 is MNHNY, CDR2 SVGAGI, per germline (reference sequence). In DNA, the CDR3 is TGTGCCAGCAGTTACTCGTTACCCGGAGGGGACGAAAAACTGTTTTTT. Translating gives CASSYSLPGGDEKLFF.

The chain is built from TRBV9 and TRBJ2-1, with D uncertain. Germline V gives CDR1 SGDLS, CDR2 YYNGEE. This CDR3 is 14 amino acids long. V gave up 0 bases and J gave up 7 bases, with 11 bases separating them. The CDR3 region has the DNA TGTGCCAGCAGCGTAGAAAGCGTTGGGAATGAGCAGTTCTTC. Encoded protein: CASSVESVGNEQFF.